One TCR beta chain is described in this entry. This sample was taken from a study of blood T cell repertoires in COVID-19. Study as a whole: Sources were T cells, B-cell-depleted T cells, or PBMCs; the material itself was cDNA or gDNA.

CDR1 and CDR2 (germline): SGDLS, YYNGEE. The CDR3 is 17 amino acids. With 4 bases clipped from V and 0 bases from J, the junction kept 11 bases outside the gene matches. Original processing methods: Estimation of nucleated cell counts relied on the amplification of reference gene primers. Here immunoSEQ multiplex PCR was the method, and the copy in TCRdb shows in-frame clones only, minus some. The DNA was the basis for D and trimming; V, J and clone size are from that table. The sample records 190,000 or so clones, around 80% being singletons. Sequencing input: peripheral blood. This clonotype was obtained from a human donor with acute or convalescent COVID-19. The donor label of this sample is uncertain. This chain joins TRBV9 and TRBJ2-5, with 8 nucleotides matching TRBD1. In DNA form, the CDR3 reads TGTGCCAGCAGCTTTGGAGGCTACAGGGGGGACCAAGAGACCCAGTACTTC. Translating it yields CASSFGGYRGDQETQYF.